This T cell receptor (beta chain) was captured by sequencing in a study of blood T cell repertoires in COVID-19. Study-wide context: Samples came from the United States, Italy and Spain, spanning acute and convalescent COVID-19. PBMCs, B-cell-depleted T cells, or T cells provided the cDNA or gDNA that made up the material.

Germline lookup yields CDR1 KGHDR and CDR2 SFDVKD. V was clipped by 3 bases and J by 6 bases; unmatched bases: 6. The CDR3 loop spans 16 amino acids. In the authors' methods: Estimated nucleated cell counts came from reference gene primer amplification. Some clones are missing from TCRdb's copy, which holds only in-frame ones; the method was immunoSEQ multiplex PCR. Clone size and the V and J calls come from that table; the DNA yielded D and trimming. Found here are roughly 100,000 clones, roughly 85% of them singletons; the top ten hold 3.1%. The sequencing sample was made of peripheral blood. The origin of this receptor is a man aged 50 or older in a cohort sampled during active COVID-19. This chain connects TRBV24-1 to TRBJ2-2; TRBD1 matches 10 bases. The CDR3 DNA reads as TGTGCCACCAGTGATACATTGACAGGGGGCGCCGGGGAGCTGTTTTTT. This sequence encodes CATSDTLTGGAGELFF.